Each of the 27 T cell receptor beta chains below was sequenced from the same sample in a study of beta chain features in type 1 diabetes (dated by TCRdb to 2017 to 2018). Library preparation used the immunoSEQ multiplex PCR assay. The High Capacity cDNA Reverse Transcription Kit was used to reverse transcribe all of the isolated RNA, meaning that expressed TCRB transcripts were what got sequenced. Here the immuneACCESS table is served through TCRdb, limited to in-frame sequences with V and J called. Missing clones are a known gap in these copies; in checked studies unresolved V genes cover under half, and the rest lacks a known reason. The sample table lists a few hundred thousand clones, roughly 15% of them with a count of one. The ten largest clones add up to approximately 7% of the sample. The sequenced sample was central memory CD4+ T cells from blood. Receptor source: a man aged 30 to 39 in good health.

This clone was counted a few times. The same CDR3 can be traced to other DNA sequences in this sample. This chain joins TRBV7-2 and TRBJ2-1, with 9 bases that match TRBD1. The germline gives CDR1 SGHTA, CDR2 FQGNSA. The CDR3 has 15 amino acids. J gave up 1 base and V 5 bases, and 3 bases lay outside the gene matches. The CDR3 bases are TGTGCCAGCAGCCCGGGACAGGGATCCTACAATGAGCAGTTCTTC. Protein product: CASSPGQGSYNEQFF.

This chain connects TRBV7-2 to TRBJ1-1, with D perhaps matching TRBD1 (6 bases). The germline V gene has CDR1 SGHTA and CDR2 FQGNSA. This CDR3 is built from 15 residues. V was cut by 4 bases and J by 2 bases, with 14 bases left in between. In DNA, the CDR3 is TGTGCCAGCAGCTCCATGGGACAAACCAACACTGAAGCTTTCTTT. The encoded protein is CASSSMGQTNTEAFF.

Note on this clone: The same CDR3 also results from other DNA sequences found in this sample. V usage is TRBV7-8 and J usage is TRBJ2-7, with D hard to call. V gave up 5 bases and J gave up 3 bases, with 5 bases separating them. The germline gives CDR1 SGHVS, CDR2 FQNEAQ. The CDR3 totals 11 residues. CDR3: CASSPSYEQYF. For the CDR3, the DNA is TGTGCCAGCAGCCCGAGCTACGAGCAGTACTTC.

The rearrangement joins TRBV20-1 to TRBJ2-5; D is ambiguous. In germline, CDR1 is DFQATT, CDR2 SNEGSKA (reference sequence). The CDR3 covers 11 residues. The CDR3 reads CGGLKQETQYF. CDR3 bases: TGCGGCGGCCTTAAACAAGAGACCCAGTACTTC.

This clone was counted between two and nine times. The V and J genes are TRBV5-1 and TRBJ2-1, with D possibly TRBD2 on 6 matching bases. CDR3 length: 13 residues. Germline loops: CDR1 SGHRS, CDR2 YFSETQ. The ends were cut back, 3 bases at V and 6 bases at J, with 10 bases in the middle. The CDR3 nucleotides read TGCGCCAGCAGCTCGTTGACTAGCAATGAGCAGTTCTTC. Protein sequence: CASSSLTSNEQFF.

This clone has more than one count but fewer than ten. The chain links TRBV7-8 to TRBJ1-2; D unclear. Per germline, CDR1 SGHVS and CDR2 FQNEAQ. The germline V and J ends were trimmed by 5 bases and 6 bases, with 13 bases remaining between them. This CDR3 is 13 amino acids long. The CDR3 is CASSGPGPHGYTF. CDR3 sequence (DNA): TGTGCCAGCAGCGGCCCCGGGCCCCATGGCTACACCTTC.

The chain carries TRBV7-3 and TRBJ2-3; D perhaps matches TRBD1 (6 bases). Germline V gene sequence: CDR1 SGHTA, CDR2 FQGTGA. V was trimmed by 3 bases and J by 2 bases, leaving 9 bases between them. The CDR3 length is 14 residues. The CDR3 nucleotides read TGTGCCAGCAGCTTGAGGGGGACCACAGATACGCAGTATTTT. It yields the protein CASSLRGTTDTQYF.

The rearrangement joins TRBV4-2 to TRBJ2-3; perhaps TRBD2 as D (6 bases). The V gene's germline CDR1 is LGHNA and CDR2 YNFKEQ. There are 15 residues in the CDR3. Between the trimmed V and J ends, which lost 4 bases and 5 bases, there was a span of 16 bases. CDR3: CASSPSGFQGDTQYF. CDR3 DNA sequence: TGTGCCAGCAGCCCGAGCGGGTTCCAAGGAGATACGCAGTATTTT.

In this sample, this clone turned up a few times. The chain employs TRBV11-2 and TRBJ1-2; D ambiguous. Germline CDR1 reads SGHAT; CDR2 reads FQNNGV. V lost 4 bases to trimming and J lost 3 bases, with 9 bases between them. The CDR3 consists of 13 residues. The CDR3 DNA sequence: TGTGCCAGCAGCTCCACACAGCACTATGGCTACACCTTC. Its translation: CASSSTQHYGYTF.

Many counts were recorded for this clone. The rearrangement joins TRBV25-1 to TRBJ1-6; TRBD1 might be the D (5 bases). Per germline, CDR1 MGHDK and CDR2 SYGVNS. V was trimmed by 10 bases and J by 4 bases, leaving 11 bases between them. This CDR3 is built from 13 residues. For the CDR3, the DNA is TGTGCCACCCGACAGAGTTATAATTCACCCCTCCACTTT. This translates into CATRQSYNSPLHF.

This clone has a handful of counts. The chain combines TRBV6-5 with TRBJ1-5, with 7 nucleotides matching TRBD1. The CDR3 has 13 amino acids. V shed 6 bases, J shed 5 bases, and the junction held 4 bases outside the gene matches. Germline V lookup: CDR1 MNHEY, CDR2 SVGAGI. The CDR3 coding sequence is TGTGCCAGCAGATCAACAGGGGATCAGCCCCAGCATTTT. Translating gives CASRSTGDQPQHF.

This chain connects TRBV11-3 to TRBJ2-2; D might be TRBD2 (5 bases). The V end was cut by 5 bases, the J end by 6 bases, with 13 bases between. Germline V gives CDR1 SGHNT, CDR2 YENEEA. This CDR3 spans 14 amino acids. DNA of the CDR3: TGTGCCAGCAGCCCGCCCACTAGATCCGGGGAGCTGTTTTTT. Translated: CASSPPTRSGELFF.

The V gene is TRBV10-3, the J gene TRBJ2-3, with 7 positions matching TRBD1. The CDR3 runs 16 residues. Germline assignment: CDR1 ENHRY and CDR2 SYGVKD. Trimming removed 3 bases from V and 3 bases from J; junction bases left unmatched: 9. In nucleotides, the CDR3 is TGTGCCATCAGTGAAGGGACAGCCGGGATAACAGATACGCAGTATTTT. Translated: CAISEGTAGITDTQYF.

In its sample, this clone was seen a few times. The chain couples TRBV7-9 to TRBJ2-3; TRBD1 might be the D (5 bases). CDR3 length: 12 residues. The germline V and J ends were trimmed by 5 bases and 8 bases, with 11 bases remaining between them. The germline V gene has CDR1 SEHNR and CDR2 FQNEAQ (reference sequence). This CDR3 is CASSAQVVTQYF. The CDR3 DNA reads TGTGCCAGCAGCGCACAGGTTGTTACGCAGTATTTT.

The CDR3 nucleotides read TGTGCCAGCAGTTTAAGGGCAGGAGGTGGCTACACCTTC. Encoded protein: CASSLRAGGGYTF. This chain connects TRBV27 to TRBJ1-2; unclear D gene. V was clipped by 2 bases and J by 7 bases, with 11 bases between them. Germline CDR1 is MNHEY and CDR2 is SMNVEV (reference sequence). This CDR3 contains 13 residues.

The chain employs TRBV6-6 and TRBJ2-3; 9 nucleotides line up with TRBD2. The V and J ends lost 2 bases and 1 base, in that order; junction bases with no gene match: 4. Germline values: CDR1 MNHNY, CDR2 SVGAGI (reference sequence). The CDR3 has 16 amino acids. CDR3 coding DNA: TGTGCCAGCAGTTACCTGACTAGCGGAGGCACAGATACGCAGTATTTT. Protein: CASSYLTSGGTDTQYF.

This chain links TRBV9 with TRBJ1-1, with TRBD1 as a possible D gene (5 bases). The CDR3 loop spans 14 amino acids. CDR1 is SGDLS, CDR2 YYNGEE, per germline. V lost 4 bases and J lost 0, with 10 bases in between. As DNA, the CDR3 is TGTGCCAGCAGCCCGACAGATCTGAACACTGAAGCTTTCTTT. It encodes CASSPTDLNTEAFF.

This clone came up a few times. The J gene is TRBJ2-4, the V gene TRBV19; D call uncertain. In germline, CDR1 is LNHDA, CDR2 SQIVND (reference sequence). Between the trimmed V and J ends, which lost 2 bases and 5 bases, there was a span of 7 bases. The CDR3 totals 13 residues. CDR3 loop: CASSIPGENIQYF. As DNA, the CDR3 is TGTGCCAGTAGTATACCGGGCGAAAACATTCAGTACTTC. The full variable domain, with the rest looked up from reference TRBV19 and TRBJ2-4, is DGGITQSPKYLFRKEGQNVTLSCEQNLNHDAMYWYRQDPGQGLRLIYYSQIVNDFQKGDIAEGYSVSREKKESFPLTVTSAQKNPTAFYLCASSIPGENIQYFGAGTRLSVL.

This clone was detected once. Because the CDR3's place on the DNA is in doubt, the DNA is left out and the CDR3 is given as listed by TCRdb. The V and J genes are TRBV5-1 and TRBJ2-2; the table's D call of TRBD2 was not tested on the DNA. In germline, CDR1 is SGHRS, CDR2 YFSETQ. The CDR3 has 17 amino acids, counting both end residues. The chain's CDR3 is CASSLDPSGSFAGSCFF.

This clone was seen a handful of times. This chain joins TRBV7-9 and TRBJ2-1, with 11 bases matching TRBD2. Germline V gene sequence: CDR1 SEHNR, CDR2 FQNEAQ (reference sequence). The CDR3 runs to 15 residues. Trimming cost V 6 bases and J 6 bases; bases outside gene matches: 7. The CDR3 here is CASRALAGGGNEQFF. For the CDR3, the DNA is TGTGCCAGCAGGGCCCTAGCGGGAGGAGGCAATGAGCAGTTCTTC.

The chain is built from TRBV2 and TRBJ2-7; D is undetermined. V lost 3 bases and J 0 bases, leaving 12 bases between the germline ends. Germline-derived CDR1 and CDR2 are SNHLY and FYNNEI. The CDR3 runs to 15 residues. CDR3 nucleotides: TGTGCCAGCAGTGATGTAACTACCTTCTCCTACGAGCAGTACTTC. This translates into CASSDVTTFSYEQYF. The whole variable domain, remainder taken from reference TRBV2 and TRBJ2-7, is EPEVTQTPSHQVTQMGQEVILRCVPISNHLYFYWYRQILGQKVEFLVSFYNNEISEKSEIFDDQFSVERPDGSNFTLKIRSTKLEDSAMYFCASSDVTTFSYEQYFGPGTRLTVT.

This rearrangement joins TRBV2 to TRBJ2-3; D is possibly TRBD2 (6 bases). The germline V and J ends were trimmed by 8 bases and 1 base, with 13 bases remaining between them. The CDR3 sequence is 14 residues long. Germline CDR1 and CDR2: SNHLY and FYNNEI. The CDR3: CASLRGEGTDTQYF. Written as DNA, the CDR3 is TGTGCCAGCCTCCGTGGGGAGGGCACAGATACGCAGTATTTT.

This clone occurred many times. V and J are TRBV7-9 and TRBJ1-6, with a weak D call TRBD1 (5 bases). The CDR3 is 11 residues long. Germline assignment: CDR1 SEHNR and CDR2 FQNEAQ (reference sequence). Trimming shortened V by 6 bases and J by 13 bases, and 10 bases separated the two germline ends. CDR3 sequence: CASSDSSPLHF. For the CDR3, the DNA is TGTGCCAGCAGTGACAGTTCTCCCCTCCACTTT.

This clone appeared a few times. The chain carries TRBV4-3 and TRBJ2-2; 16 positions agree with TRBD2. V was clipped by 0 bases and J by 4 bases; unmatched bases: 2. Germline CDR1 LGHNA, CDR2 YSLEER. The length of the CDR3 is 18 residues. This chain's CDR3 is CASSQEGLAGGPTGELFF. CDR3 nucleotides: TGCGCCAGCAGCCAAGAGGGACTAGCGGGGGGGCCCACCGGGGAGCTGTTTTTT.

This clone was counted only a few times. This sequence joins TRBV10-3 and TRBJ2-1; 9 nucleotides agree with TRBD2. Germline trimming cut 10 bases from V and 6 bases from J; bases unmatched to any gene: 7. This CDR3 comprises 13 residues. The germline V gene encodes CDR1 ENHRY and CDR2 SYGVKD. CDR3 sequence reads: CATAGGQGNEQFF. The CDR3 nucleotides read TGTGCCACCGCGGGGGGGCAAGGCAATGAGCAGTTCTTC.

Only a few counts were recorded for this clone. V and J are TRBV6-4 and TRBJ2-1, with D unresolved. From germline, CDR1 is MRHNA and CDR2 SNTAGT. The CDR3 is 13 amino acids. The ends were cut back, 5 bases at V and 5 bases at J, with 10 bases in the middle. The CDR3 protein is CASSSRHNNEQFF. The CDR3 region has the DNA TGTGCCAGCAGTTCCCGGCATAACAATGAGCAGTTCTTC.

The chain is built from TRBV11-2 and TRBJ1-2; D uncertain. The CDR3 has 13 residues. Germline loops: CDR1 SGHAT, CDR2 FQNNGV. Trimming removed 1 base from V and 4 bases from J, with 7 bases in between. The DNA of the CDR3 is TGTGCCAGCAGCTTAGCCAACAGCTATGGCTACACCTTC. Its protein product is CASSLANSYGYTF.